This T cell receptor beta chain was identified during a study of tissue T cells after allogeneic stem cell transplantation. V lost 3 bases and J 0 bases, leaving 14 bases between the germline ends. Germline V gives CDR1 SEHNR, CDR2 FQNEAQ (reference sequence). The CDR3 totals 17 residues. This research-autopsy study prospectively enrolled adult allogeneic hematopoietic cell transplant recipients with steroid-refractory graft-versus-host disease. This clone occurred a few times. CDR3 sequences, V/J genes, frequencies and template counts came from survey-depth TCRbeta sequencing. Clones were sequenced by immunoSEQ multiplex PCR, and TCRdb holds only the in-frame ones, with some missing. The sample lists roughly 2,000 clones, approximately 58% occurring once.

This sample comprised transverse colon tissue, obtained at autopsy. The V and J genes are TRBV7-9 and TRBJ2-2, with D tentatively TRBD1 or TRBD2 (6 bases each). The sequence derives from a male patient at least 60 years old with steroid-refractory graft-versus-host disease after an allogeneic stem cell transplant. The graft donor may be the source of some T cells. The CDR3 DNA follows: TGTGCCAGCAGCTTCGGAGGGACACGCACGAACACCGGGGAGCTGTTTTTT. Its protein product is CASSFGGTRTNTGELFF.